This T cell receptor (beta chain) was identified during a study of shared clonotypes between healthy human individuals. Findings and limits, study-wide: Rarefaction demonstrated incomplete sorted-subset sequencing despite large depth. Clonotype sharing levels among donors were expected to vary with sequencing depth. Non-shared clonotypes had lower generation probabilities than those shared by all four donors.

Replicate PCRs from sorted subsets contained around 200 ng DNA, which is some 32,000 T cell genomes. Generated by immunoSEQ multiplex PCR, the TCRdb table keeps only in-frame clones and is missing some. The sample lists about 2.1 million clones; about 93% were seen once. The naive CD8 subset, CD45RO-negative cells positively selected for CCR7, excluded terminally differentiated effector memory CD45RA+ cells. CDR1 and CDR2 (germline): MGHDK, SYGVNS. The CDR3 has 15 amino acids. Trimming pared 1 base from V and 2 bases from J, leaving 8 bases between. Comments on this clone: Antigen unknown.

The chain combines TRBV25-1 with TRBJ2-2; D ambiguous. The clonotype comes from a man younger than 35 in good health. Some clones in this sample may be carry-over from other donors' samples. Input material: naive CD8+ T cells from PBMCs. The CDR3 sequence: CASSEWAANTGELFF. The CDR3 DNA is TGTGCCAGCAGTGAATGGGCAGCTAACACCGGGGAGCTGTTTTTT. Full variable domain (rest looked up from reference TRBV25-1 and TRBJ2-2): EADIYQTPRYLVIGTGKKITLECSQTMGHDKMYWYQQDPGMELHLIHYSYGVNSTEKGDLSSESTVSRIRTEHFPLTLESARPSHTSQYLCASSEWAANTGELFFGEGSRLTVL.